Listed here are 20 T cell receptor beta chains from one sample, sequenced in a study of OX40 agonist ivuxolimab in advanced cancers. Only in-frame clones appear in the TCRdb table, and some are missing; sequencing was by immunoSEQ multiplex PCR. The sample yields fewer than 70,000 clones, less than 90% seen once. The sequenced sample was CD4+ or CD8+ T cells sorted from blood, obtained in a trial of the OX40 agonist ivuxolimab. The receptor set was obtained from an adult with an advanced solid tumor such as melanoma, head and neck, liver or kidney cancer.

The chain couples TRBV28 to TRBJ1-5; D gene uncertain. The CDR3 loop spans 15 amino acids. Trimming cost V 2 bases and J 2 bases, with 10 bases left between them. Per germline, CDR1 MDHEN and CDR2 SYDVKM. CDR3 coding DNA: TGTGCCAGCAGTTTAGCAAGGGTCGGCAATCAGCCCCAGCATTTT. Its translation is CASSLARVGNQPQHF. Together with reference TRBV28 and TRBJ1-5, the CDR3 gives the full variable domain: DVKVTQSSRYLVKRTGEKVFLECVQDMDHENMFWYRQDPGLGLRLIYFSYDVKMKEKGDIPEGYSVSREKKERFSLILESASTNQTSMYLCASSLARVGNQPQHFGDGTRLSIL.

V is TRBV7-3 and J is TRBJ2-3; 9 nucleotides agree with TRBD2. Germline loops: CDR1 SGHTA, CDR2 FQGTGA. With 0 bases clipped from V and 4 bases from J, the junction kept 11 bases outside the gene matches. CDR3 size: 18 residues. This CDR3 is CASSLTRGGGAKSDTQYF. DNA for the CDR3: TGTGCCAGCAGCTTAACCCGTGGCGGGGGGGCCAAGTCAGATACGCAGTATTTT.

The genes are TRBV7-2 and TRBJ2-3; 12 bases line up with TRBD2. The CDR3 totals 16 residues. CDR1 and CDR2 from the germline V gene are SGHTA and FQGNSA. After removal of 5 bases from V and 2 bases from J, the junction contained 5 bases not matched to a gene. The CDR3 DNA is TGTGCCAGCAGCCCCGGACTAGCGGGGAACACAGATACGCAGTATTTT. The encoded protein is CASSPGLAGNTDTQYF.

The CDR3 bases are TGTGCCAGCAGCTCCCCCTCCTGGGGAGAGACCCAGTACTTC. Residues: CASSSPSWGETQYF. This chain links TRBV7-8 with TRBJ2-5; D unclear. This CDR3 contains 14 residues. Germline-derived CDR1 and CDR2 are SGHVS and FQNEAQ. V was clipped by 4 bases and J by 4 bases, with 13 bases between them. The complete variable domain, with remaining parts taken from reference TRBV7-8 and TRBJ2-5, reads GAGVSQSPRYKVAKRGQDVALRCDPISGHVSLFWYQQALGQGPEFLTYFQNEAQLDKSGLPSDRFFAERPEGSVSTLKIQRTQQEDSAVYLCASSSPSWGETQYFGPGTRLLVL.

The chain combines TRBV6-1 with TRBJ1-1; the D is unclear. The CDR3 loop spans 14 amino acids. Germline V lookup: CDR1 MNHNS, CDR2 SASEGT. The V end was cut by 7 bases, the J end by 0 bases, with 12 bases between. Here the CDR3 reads CASTVDGMNTEAFF. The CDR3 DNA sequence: TGTGCCAGCACCGTGGATGGAATGAACACTGAAGCTTTCTTT.

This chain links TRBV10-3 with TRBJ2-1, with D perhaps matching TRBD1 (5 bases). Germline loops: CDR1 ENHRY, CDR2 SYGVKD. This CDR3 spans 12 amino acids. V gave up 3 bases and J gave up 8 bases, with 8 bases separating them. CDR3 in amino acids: CAISERGDEQFF. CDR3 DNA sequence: TGTGCCATCAGTGAAAGGGGTGATGAGCAGTTCTTC.

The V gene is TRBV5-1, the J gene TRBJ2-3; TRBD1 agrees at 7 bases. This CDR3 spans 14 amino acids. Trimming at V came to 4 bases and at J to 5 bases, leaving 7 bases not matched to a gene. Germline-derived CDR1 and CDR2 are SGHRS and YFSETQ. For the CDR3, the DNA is TGCGCCAGCAGCCCCGGACAGGACGTAGATACGCAGTATTTT. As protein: CASSPGQDVDTQYF.

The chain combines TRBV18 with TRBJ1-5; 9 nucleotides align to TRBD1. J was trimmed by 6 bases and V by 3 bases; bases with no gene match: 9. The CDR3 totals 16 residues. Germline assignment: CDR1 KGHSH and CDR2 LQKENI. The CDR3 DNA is TGTGCCAGCTCACCCGCCGGGACAGGGAACAGTCAGCCCCAGCATTTT. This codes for CASSPAGTGNSQPQHF.

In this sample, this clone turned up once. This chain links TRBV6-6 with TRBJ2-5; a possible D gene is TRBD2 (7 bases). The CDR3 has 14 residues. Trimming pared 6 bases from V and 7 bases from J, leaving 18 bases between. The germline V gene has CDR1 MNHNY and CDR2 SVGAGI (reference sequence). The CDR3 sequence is CASRPSGEGLTQYF. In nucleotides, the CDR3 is TGTGCCAGCAGACCTTCAGGGGAGGGTTTGACCCAGTACTTC.

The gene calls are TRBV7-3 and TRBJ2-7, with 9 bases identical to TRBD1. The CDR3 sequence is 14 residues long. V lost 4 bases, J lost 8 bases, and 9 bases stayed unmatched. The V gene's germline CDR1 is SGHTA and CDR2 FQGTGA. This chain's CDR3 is CASSSNAGTGKQYF. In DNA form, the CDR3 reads TGTGCCAGCAGCTCCAATGCCGGGACAGGGAAGCAGTACTTC. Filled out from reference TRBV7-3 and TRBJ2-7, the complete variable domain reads GAGVSQTPSNKVTEKGKYVELRCDPISGHTALYWYRQSLGQGPEFLIYFQGTGAADDSGLPNDRFFAVRPEGSVSTLKIQRTERGDSAVYLCASSSNAGTGKQYFGPGTRLTVT.

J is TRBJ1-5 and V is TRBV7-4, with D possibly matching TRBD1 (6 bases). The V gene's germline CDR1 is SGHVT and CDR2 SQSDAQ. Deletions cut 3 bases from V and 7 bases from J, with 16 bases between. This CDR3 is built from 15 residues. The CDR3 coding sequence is TGTGCCAGCAGCTTGGTAACAGGGAACCAACAGCCCCAGCATTTT. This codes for CASSLVTGNQQPQHF.

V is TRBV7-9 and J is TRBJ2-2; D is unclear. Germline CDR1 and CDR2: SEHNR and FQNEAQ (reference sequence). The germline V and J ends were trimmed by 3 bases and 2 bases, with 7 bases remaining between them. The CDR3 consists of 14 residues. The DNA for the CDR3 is TGTGCCAGCAGCTTCCGCCGTAACACCGGGGAGCTGTTTTTT. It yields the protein CASSFRRNTGELFF.

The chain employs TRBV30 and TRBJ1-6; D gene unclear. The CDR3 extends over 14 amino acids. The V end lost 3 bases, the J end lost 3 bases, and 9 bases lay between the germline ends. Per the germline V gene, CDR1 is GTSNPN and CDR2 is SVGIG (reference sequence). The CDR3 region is CAWSPPLYNSPLHF. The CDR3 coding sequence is TGTGCCTGGAGCCCTCCCCTCTATAATTCACCCCTCCACTTT.

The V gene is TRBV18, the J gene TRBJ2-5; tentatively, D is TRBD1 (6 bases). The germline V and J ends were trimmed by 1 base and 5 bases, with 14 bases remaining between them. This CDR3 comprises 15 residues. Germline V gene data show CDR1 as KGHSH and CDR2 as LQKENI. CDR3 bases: TGTGCCAGCTCACCACTAGGACAGTCGTGGGAGACCCAGTACTTC. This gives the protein CASSPLGQSWETQYF.

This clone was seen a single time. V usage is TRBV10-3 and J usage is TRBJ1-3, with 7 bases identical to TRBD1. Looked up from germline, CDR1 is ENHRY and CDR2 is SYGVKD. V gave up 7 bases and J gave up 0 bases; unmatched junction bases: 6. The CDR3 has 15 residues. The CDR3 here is CAIKKTGSSGNTIYF. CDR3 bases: TGTGCCATCAAAAAGACAGGGAGCTCTGGAAACACCATATATTTT.

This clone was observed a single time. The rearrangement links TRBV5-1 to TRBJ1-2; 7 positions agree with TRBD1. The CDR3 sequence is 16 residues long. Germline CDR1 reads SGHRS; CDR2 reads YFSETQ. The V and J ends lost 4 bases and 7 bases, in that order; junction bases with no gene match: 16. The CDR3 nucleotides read TGCGCCAGCAGCACGACCCCCGCACAGGGGCAGGGTGGCTACACCTTC. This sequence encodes CASSTTPAQGQGGYTF.

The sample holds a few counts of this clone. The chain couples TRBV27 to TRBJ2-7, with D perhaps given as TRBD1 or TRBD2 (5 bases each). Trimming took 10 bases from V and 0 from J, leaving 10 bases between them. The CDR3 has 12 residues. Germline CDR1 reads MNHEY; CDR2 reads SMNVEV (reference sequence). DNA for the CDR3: TGTGCCACCCTCGGGGCCTCCTACGAGCAGTACTTC. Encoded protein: CATLGASYEQYF.

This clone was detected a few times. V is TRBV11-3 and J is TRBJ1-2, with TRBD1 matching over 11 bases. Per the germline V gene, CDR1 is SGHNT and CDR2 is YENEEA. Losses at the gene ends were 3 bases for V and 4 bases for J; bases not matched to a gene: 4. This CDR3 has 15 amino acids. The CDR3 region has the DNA TGTGCCAGCAGCTTGGCCGGGACAGGGGGCTATGGCTACACCTTC. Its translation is CASSLAGTGGYGYTF.

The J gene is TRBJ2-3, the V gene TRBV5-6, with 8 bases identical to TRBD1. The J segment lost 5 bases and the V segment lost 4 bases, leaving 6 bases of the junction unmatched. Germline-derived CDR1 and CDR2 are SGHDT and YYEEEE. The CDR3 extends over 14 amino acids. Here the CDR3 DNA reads TGTGCCAGCAGCGCGACAGGGGAAGGAGATACGCAGTATTTT. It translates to CASSATGEGDTQYF.

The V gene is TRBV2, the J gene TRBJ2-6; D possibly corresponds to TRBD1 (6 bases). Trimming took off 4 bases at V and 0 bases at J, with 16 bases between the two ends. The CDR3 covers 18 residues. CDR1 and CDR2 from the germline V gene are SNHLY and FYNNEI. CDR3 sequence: CASSAHRENFSGANVLTF. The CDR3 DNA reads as TGTGCCAGCAGTGCCCACAGGGAGAACTTCTCTGGGGCCAACGTCCTGACTTTC.